The clone carrying this T cell receptor (beta chain) appeared once. Its antigen is currently unknown. Assay used: immunoSEQ multiplex PCR; TCRdb lists only in-frame clones, some missing. Here the sample spans some 190,000 clones, 80% to 95% being singletons. Trimming removed 3 bases from V and 0 bases from J, with 14 bases in between. Germline lookup yields CDR1 LNHDA and CDR2 SQIVND (reference sequence). This CDR3 is built from 16 residues. The data belong to a study of T cell responses to AZD1222 COVID-19 vaccine. Study outcomes and limitations: Close to half of spike-specific TCRs reportedly recognize unmutated variant regions. Sampling captured repertoires only after the peak T cell response. Females made up more of the donors, who were largely white British, and clonal diversity may have come out too low. At study baseline, merely six AZD1222 recipients were seropositive.

V usage is TRBV19 and J usage is TRBJ1-1, with D possibly being TRBD1 (6 bases). This specimen consisted of peripheral blood, obtained 28 days after the second AZD1222 dose. The sequence came from an adult who received the AZD1222 COVID-19 vaccine. The CDR3 region has the DNA TGTGCCAGTAGTATTATTATCGACAGGCTGAACACTGAAGCTTTCTTT. Protein product: CASSIIIDRLNTEAFF.